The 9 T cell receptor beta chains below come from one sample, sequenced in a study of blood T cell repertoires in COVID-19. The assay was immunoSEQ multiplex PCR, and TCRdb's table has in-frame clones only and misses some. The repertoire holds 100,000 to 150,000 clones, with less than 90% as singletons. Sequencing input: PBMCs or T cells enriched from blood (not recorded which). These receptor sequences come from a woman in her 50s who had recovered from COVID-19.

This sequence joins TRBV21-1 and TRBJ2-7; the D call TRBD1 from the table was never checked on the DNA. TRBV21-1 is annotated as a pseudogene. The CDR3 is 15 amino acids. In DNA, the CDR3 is TGTGCCAGCAGCAAAGCTGGACAGGGACTGAGTGAGCAGTACTTC. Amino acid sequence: CASSKAGQGLSEQYF.

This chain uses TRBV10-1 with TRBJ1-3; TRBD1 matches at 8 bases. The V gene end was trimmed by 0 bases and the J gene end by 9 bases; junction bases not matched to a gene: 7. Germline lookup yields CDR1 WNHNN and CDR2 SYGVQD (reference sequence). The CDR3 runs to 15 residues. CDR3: CASSESRQGRTTIYF. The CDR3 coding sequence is TGCGCCAGCAGTGAGTCCCGACAGGGGAGGACCACCATATATTTT.

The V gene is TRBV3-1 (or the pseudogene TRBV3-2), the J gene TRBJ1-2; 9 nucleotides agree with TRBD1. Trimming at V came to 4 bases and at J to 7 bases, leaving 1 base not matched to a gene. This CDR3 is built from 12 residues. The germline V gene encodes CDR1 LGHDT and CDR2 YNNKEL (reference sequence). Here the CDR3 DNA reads TGTGCCAGCAGCCGGGACAGGGCTGGCTACACCTTC. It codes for CASSRDRAGYTF.

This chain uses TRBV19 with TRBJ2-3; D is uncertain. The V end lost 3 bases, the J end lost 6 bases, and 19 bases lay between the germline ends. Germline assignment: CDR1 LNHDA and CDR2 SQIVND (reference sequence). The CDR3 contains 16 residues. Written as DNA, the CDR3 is TGTGCCAGTAGTATGAGTTTGGGCCACGAGTGGGATACGCAGTATTTT. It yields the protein CASSMSLGHEWDTQYF. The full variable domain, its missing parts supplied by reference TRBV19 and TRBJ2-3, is DGGITQSPKYLFRKEGQNVTLSCEQNLNHDAMYWYRQDPGQGLRLIYYSQIVNDFQKGDIAEGYSVSREKKESFPLTVTSAQKNPTAFYLCASSMSLGHEWDTQYFGPGTRLTVL.

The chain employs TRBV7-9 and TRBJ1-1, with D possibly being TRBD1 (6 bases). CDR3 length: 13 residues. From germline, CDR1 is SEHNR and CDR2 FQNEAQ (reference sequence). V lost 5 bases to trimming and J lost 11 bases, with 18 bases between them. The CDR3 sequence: CASSVDRINVAFF. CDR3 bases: TGTGCCAGCAGCGTCGACAGGATCAACGTGGCTTTCTTT.

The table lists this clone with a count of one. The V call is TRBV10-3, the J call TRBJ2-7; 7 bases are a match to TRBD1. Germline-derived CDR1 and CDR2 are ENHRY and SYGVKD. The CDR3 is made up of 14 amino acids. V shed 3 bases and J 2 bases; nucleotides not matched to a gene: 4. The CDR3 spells CAISDTGQTYEQYF. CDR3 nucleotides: TGTGCCATCAGTGATACGGGACAGACCTACGAGCAGTACTTC.

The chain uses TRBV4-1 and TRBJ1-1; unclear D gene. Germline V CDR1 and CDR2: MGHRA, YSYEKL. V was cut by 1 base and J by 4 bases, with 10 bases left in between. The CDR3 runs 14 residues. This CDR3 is CASSQVSEGTEAFF. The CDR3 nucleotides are TGCGCCAGCAGCCAAGTCAGTGAGGGCACTGAAGCTTTCTTT.

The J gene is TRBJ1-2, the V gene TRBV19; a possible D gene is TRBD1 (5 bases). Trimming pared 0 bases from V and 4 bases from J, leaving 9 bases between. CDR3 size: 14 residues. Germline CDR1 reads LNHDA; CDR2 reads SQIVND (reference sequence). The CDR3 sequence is CASSIDMTVYGYTF. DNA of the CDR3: TGTGCCAGTAGTATAGATATGACAGTCTATGGCTACACCTTC. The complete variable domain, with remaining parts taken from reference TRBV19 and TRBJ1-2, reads DGGITQSPKYLFRKEGQNVTLSCEQNLNHDAMYWYRQDPGQGLRLIYYSQIVNDFQKGDIAEGYSVSREKKESFPLTVTSAQKNPTAFYLCASSIDMTVYGYTFGSGTRLTVV.

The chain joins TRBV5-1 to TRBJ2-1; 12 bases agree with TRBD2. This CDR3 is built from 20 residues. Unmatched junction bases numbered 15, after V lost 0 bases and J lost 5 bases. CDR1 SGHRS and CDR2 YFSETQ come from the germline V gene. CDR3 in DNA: TGCGCCAGCAGCTTGGGGTATTGGCTAGCGGGGGGGCCAAGCAACAATGAGCAGTTCTTC. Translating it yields CASSLGYWLAGGPSNNEQFF.